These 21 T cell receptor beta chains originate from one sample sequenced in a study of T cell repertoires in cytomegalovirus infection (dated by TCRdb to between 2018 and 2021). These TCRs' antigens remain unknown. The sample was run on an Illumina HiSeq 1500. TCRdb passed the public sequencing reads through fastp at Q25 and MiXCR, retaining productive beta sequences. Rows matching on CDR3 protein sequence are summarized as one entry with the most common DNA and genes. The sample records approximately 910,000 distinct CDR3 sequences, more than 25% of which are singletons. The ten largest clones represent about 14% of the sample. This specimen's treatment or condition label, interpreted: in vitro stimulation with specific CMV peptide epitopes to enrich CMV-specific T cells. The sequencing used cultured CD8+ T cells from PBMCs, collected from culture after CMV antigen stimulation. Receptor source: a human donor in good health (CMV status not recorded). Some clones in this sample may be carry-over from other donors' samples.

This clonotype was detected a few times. Written as DNA, the CDR3 is TGTGCCAGCAGCCAAGATATTAGCGGGGGTTCTTACAATGAGCAGTTCTTC. Translated: CASSQDISGGSYNEQFF. The chain links TRBV14 to TRBJ2-1; 9 nucleotides agree with TRBD2. The trim removed 0 bases at V and 4 bases at J, leaving 7 bases unmatched. This CDR3 comprises 17 residues. The germline V gene encodes CDR1 SGHDN and CDR2 FVKESK.

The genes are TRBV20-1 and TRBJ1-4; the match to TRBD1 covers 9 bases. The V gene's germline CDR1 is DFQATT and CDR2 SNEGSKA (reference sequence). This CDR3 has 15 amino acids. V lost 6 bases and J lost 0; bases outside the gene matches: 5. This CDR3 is CSAVDRGATNEKLFF. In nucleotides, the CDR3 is TGCAGTGCCGTTGACAGGGGGGCAACTAATGAAAAACTGTTTTTT.

In nucleotides, the CDR3 is TGCGCCAGCAGCCAAGAAGGTGGCGGGACAGGGGAGAACACTGAAGCTTTCTTT. Residues: CASSQEGGGTGENTEAFF. The chain uses TRBV4-1 and TRBJ1-1; 10 bases are a match to TRBD1. Germline trimming cut 0 bases from V and 1 base from J; bases unmatched to any gene: 8. CDR1 MGHRA and CDR2 YSYEKL come from the germline V gene. This CDR3 spans 18 amino acids.

CDR3 loop: CASSLYRDTFREEQYF. Here the CDR3 DNA reads TGTGCCAGCAGCTTGTATCGGGACACTTTTCGGGAAGAGCAGTACTTC. The chain links TRBV5-4 to TRBJ2-7; perhaps TRBD1 as D (6 bases). The CDR3 runs 16 residues. Trimming took 1 base from V and 7 from J, leaving 21 bases between them. Germline V gene data show CDR1 as SGHNT and CDR2 as YYREEE (reference sequence).

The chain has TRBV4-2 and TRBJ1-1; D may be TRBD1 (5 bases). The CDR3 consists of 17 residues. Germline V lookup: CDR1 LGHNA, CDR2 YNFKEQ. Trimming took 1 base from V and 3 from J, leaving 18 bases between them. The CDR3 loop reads CASSQARQRRGDTEAFF. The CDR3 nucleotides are TGTGCCAGCAGCCAAGCAAGACAGCGGAGAGGGGACACTGAAGCTTTCTTT.

The CDR3 DNA is TGTGCCAGCAGTTTAGAATGGGAAAACTATGGCTACACCTTC. Protein: CASSLEWENYGYTF. The J gene is TRBJ1-2, the V gene TRBV12-3 or TRBV12-4, with unresolved D. Trimming stripped 1 base from V and 2 bases from J, with 8 bases between. The CDR3 totals 14 residues.

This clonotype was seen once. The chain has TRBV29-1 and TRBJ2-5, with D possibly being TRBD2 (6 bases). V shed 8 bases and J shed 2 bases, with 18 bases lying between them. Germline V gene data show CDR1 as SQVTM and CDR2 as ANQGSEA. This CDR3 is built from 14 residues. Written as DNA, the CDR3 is TGCAGCTCAACAGTGCGGGGCTATCAAGAGACCCAGTACTTC. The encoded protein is CSSTVRGYQETQYF.

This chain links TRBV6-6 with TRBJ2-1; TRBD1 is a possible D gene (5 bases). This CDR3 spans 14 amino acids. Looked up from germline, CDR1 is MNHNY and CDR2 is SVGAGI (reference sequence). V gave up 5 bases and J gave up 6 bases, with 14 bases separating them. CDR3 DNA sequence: TGTGCCAGCAGTCCCCTCAAGCAGGGCAATGAGCAGTTCTTC. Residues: CASSPLKQGNEQFF.

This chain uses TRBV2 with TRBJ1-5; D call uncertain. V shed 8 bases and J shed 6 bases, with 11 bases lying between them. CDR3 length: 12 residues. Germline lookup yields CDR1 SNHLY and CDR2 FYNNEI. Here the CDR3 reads CASGPGSQPQHF. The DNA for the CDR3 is TGTGCCAGCGGTCCCGGGAGTCAGCCCCAGCATTTT. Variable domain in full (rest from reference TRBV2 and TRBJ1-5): EPEVTQTPSHQVTQMGQEVILRCVPISNHLYFYWYRQILGQKVEFLVSFYNNEISEKSEIFDDQFSVERPDGSNFTLKIRSTKLEDSAMYFCASGPGSQPQHFGDGTRLSIL.

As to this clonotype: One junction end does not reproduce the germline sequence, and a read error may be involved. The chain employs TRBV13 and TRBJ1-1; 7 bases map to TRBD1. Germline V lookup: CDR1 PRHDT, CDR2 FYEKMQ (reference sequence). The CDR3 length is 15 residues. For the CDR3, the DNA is TGTGCCAGCAGCTTAGAAGGGGGCGCAAACACTGATGCTTTCTTT. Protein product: CASSLEGGANTDAFF.

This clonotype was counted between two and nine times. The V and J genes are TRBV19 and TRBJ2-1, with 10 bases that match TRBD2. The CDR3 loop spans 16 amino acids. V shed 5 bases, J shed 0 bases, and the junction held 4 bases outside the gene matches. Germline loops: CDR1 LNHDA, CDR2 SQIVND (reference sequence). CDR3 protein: CASSPSGGNSYNEQFF. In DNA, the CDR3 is TGTGCCAGTAGTCCTAGCGGGGGAAACTCCTACAATGAGCAGTTCTTC. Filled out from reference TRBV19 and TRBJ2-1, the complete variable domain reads DGGITQSPKYLFRKEGQNVTLSCEQNLNHDAMYWYRQDPGQGLRLIYYSQIVNDFQKGDIAEGYSVSREKKESFPLTVTSAQKNPTAFYLCASSPSGGNSYNEQFFGPGTRLTVL.

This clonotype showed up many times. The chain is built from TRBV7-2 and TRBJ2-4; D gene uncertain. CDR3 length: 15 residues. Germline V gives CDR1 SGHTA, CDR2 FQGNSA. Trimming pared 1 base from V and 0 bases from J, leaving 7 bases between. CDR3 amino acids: CASSLGPLAKNIQYF. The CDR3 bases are TGTGCCAGCAGCTTAGGCCCGCTAGCCAAAAACATTCAGTACTTC.

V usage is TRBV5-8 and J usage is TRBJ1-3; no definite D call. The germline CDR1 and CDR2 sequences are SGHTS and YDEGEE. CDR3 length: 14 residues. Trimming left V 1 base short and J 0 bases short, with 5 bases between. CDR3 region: CASSLWNSGNTIYF. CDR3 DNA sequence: TGTGCCAGCAGCTTGTGGAACTCTGGAAACACCATATATTTT.

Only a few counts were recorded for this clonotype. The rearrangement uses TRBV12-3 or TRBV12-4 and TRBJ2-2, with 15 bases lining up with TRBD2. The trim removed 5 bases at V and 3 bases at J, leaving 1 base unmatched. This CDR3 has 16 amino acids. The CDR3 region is CASSRTSGGDTGELFF. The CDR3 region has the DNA TGTGCCAGCAGTAGGACTAGCGGGGGGGACACCGGGGAGCTGTTTTTT.

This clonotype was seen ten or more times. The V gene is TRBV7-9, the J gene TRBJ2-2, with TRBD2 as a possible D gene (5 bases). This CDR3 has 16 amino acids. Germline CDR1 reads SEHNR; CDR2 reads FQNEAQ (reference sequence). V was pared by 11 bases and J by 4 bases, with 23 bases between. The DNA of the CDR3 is TGTGCCCTCCGGCGAGTAGATGTTCGGGGCACCGGGGAGCTGTTTTTT. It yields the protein CALRRVDVRGTGELFF.

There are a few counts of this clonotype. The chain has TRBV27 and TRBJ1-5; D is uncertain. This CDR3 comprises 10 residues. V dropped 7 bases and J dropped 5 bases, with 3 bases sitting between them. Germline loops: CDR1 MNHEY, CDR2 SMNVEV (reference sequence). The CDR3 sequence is CASIDQPQHF. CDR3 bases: TGTGCCAGCATTGATCAGCCCCAGCATTTT.

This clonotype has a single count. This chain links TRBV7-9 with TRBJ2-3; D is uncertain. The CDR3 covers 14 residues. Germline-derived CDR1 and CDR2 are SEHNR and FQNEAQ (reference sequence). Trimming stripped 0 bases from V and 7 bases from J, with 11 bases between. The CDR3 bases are TGTGCCAGCAGCTTAGCGTACCAGGTCTATACGCAGTATTTT. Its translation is CASSLAYQVYTQYF.

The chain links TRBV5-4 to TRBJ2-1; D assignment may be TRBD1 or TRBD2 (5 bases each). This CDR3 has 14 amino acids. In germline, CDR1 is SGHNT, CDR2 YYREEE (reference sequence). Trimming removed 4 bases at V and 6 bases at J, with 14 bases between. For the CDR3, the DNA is TGTGCCAGCAGCGAGACCGGGACCCTCAATGAGCAGTTCTTC. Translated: CASSETGTLNEQFF.

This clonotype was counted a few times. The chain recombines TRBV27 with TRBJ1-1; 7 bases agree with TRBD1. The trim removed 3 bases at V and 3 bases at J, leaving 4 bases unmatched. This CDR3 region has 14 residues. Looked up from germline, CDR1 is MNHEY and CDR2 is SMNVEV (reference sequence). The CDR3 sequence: CASSFDREDTEAFF. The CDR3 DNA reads TGTGCCAGCAGTTTCGACAGGGAGGACACTGAAGCTTTCTTT.

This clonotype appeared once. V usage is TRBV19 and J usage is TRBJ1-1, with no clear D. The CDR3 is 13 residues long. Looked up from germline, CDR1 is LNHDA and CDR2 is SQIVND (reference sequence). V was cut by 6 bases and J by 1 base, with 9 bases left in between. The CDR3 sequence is CASRTEPNTEAFF. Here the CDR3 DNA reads TGTGCCAGTAGAACAGAGCCGAACACTGAAGCTTTCTTT.

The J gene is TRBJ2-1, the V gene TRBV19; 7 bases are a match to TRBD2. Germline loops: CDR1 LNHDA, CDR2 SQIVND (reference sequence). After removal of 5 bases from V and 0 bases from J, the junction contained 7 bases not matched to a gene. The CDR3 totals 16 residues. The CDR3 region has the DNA TGTGCCAGTAGTGATTGGCGGGGGAGCTCCTACAATGAGCAGTTCTTC. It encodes CASSDWRGSSYNEQFF.